This T cell receptor (beta chain) was observed in a study of cytomegalovirus exposure and HLA in healthy donors. Study-wide results and caveats: The authors enumerated over 150 TCR beta chains as linked to cytomegalovirus.

V was clipped by 1 base and J by 1 base, with 7 bases between them. This CDR3 has 14 amino acids. Germline V CDR1 and CDR2: SEHNR, FQNEAQ (reference sequence). The donors were members of the roughly 130-subject validation cohort (separate from the approximately 670-subject first cohort). Assay used: immunoSEQ multiplex PCR; TCRdb lists only in-frame clones, some missing. The repertoire includes fewer than 90,000 clones, approximately 93% of them detected once, and 2.5% to 4% sits in the top ten. Comment on this clone: Its antigen is currently unknown.

Sequenced sample: PBMCs. The rearrangement joins TRBV7-9 to TRBJ1-2; D is unresolved. This TCR was sampled from a woman aged 18-29 years in good health and CMV-seropositive. The CDR3 reads CASSLDSFNYGYTF. CDR3 sequence (DNA): TGTGCCAGCAGCTTAGACAGCTTTAACTATGGCTACACCTTC.